These T cell receptor beta chains were read from a single sample in a study of blood T cell repertoires in COVID-19. Libraries were prepared by immunoSEQ multiplex PCR; TCRdb keeps only in-frame clonotypes and omits some of them. The profile shows approximately 130,000 clones, 85% to 90% of them singletons. The sequenced material came from peripheral blood. The receptors shown here come from a woman aged 50 to 65 with acute or convalescent COVID-19. The CDR3 runs from the conserved cysteine through the conserved F or W. The D gene is left open where the match is weak. Some rows mark clone size as missing; the rest say once, few, many or name a class of expanded clone.

CDR3aa,CDR3nt,v_gene,abundance,d_gene,j_gene
CASSQGTGNYEQYF,TGTGCCAGCAGCCAAGGGACAGGGAACTACGAGCAGTACTTC,TRBV3-1/TRBV3-2,NA,TRBD1,TRBJ2-7
CASSLEGPLPSTQYF,TGTGCCAGCAGCTTAGAGGGGCCCCTACCGAGCACCCAGTACTTC,TRBV7-2,NA,NA,TRBJ2-5
CASRTGNPNTEAFF,TGTGCTTCAAGGACAGGAAATCCGAACACTGAAGCTTTCTTT,TRBV27,NA,TRBD1,TRBJ1-1
CASSFFREQFF,TGTGCCAGCAGCTTCTTCCGGGAGCAGTTCTTC,TRBV7-2,few,NA,TRBJ2-1
CSASATANQPQHF,TGCAGTGCTAGTGCGACAGCCAATCAGCCCCAGCATTTT,TRBV20-1,NA,NA,TRBJ1-5
CASSIGAGATAGAYNEQFF,TGTGCCAGTAGTATAGGCGCCGGGGCCACAGCGGGGGCCTACAATGAGCAGTTCTTC,TRBV19,NA,TRBD2,TRBJ2-1
CASSMGGYEQYF,TGTGCCAGTAGTATGGGGGGATACGAGCAGTACTTC,TRBV19,NA,NA,TRBJ2-7
CASSLPTEINTDTQYF,TGTGCCAGCAGCTTACCGACAGAAATAAACACAGATACGCAGTATTTT,TRBV14,NA,NA,TRBJ2-3
CASRTGGTNEKLFF,TGTGCCAGTCGAACGGGGGGGACTAATGAAAAACTGTTTTTT,TRBV19,NA,NA,TRBJ1-4
CASSLVGLQGGELFF,TGCGCCAGCAGCTTGGTGGGGCTACAGGGCGGGGAGCTGTTTTTT,TRBV5-1,NA,NA,TRBJ2-2
CASSQDPGEPLHF,TGTGCCAGCAGCCAAGATCCCGGGGAACCCCTCCACTTT,TRBV3-1/TRBV3-2,once,NA,TRBJ1-6
CASSPGLHITKNIQYF,TGTGCCAGCAGCCCGGGACTACACATAACAAAAAACATTCAGTACTTC,TRBV6-2/TRBV6-3,NA,TRBD2,TRBJ2-4
CASNLGGQPQHF,TGTGCCAGCAATTTGGGGGGACAGCCCCAGCATTTT,TRBV2,NA,NA,TRBJ1-5
CASSLIWGGRETQYF,TGTGCCAGCAGCTTAATATGGGGGGGCCGGGAGACCCAGTACTTC,TRBV7-6,NA,NA,TRBJ2-5
CASGSSYNEQFF,TGCGCCAGCGGGAGCTCCTACAATGAGCAGTTCTTC,TRBV5-1,NA,NA,TRBJ2-1
CASSPRHGDSYEQYF,TGTGCCAGCAGCCCTAGGCACGGGGACTCCTACGAGCAGTACTTC,TRBV11-3,once,NA,TRBJ2-7
CASSDRGSDTQYF,TGTGCCAGCAGTGACAGGGGGTCAGATACGCAGTATTTT,TRBV6-1,NA,TRBD1,TRBJ2-3
CAWAKENTEAFF,TGTGCCTGGGCCAAGGAGAATACTGAAGCTTTCTTT,TRBV30,NA,NA,TRBJ1-1
CASSTPVAGNEQFF,TGTGCCAGCAGTACGCCCGTGGCGGGGAATGAGCAGTTCTTC,TRBV6-5,NA,NA,TRBJ2-1
CASSAGAPQETQYF,TGTGCCAGTAGTGCGGGGGCCCCCCAAGAGACCCAGTACTTC,TRBV19,NA,NA,TRBJ2-5
CASSWGTEWNTEAFF,TGTGCCAGCAGTTGGGGGACAGAATGGAACACTGAAGCTTTCTTT,TRBV6-5,NA,TRBD1,TRBJ1-1
CSVGQGGSYEQYF,TGCAGCGTCGGACAGGGTGGCTCCTACGAGCAGTACTTC,TRBV29-1,NA,TRBD1,TRBJ2-7
CASSQKTSRTNYGYTF,TGTGCCAGTAGTCAGAAGACTTCTCGTACTAACTATGGCTACACCTTC,TRBV19,few,NA,TRBJ1-2
CASSQTGMAAAFF,TGTGCCAGCAGCCAAACAGGGATGGCGGCAGCTTTCTTT,TRBV3-1/TRBV3-2,NA,NA,TRBJ1-1